The present T cell receptor beta chain was sequenced within a study of shared clonotypes between healthy human individuals. The V gene end was trimmed by 5 bases and the J gene end by 7 bases; junction bases not matched to a gene: 8. CDR3 length equals 14 residues. Germline V gene lookup returns CDR1 MRHNA and CDR2 SNTAGT. Generated by immunoSEQ multiplex PCR, the TCRdb table keeps only in-frame clones and is missing some. Of some 500,000 clones listed, more than 95% are singletons. This receptor was obtained from a woman in her thirties in good health. The chain joins TRBV6-4 to TRBJ1-2, with 9 bases lining up with TRBD1. Sequenced input: naive CD4+ T cells sorted from blood. Regarding subset: CD45RA+ positively selected. Here the CDR3 reads CASSRTGGAGGYTF. The CDR3 nucleotides are TGTGCCAGCAGTAGAACAGGGGGCGCGGGTGGCTACACCTTC.